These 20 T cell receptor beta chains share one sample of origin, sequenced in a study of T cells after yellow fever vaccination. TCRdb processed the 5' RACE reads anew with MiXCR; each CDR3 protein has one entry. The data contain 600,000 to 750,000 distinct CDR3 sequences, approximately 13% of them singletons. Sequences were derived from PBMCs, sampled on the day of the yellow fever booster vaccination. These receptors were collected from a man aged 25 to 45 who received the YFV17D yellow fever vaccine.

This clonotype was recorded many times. In nucleotides, the CDR3 is TGTGCCAGTAGTATAGGAGGTGGGGAGCTGTTTTTT. Translation: CASSIGGGELFF. The chain links TRBV19 to TRBJ2-2; no clear D. Germline V gene lookup returns CDR1 LNHDA and CDR2 SQIVND (reference sequence). V lost 1 base to trimming and J lost 8 bases, with 5 bases between them. CDR3 size: 12 residues.

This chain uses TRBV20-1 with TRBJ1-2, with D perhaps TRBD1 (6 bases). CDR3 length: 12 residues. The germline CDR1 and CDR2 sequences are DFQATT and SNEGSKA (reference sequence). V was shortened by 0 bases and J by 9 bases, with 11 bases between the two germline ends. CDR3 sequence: CSARDGGLSYTF. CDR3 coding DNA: TGCAGTGCTAGAGATGGGGGCCTCAGCTACACCTTC.

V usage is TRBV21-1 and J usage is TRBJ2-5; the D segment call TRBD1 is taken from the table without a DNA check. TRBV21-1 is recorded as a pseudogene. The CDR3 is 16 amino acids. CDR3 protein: CASSSSTGTGLGTQYF. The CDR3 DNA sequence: TGTGCCAGCAGCAGCAGTACCGGGACAGGACTAGGGACCCAGTACTTC.

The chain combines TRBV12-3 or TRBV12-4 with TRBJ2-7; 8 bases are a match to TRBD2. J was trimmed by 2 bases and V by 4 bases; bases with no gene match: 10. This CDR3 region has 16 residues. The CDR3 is CASSSPLLAETYEQYF. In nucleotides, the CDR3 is TGTGCCAGCAGTTCCCCCCTACTAGCGGAGACCTACGAGCAGTACTTC.

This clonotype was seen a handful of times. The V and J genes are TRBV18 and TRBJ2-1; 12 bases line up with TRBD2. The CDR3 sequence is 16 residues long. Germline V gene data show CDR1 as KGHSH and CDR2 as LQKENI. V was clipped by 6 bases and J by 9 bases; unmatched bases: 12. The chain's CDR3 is CASSQSSGRAGSEQFF. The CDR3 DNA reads TGTGCCAGCTCGCAGTCTAGCGGGAGGGCCGGGAGTGAGCAGTTCTTC.

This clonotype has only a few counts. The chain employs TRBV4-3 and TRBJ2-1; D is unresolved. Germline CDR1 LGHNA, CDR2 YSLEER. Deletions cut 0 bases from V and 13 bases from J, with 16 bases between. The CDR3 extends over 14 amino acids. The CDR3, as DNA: TGCGCCAGCAGCCAAGATCCTCCCCCAGGAGAACAGTTCTTC. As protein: CASSQDPPPGEQFF.

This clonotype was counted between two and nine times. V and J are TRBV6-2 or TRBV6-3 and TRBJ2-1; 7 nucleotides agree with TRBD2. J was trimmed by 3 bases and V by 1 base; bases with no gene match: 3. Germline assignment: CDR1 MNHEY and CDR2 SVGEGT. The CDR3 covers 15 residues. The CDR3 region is CASSYWAGDYNEQFF. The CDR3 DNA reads TGTGCCAGCAGTTACTGGGCGGGAGACTACAATGAGCAGTTCTTC.

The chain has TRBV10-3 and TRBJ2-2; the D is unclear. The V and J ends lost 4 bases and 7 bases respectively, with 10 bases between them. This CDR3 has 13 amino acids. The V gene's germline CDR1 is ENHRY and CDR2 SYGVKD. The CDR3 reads CAISGTGNGELFF. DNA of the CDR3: TGTGCCATCAGTGGGACCGGAAACGGGGAGCTGTTTTTT.

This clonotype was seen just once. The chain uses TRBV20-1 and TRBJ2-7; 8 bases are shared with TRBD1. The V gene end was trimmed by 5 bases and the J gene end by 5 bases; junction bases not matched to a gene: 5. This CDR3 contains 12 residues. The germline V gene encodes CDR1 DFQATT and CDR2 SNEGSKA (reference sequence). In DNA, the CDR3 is TGCAGTGCTCCGGGACAGGTGGACGAGCAGTACTTC. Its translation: CSAPGQVDEQYF.

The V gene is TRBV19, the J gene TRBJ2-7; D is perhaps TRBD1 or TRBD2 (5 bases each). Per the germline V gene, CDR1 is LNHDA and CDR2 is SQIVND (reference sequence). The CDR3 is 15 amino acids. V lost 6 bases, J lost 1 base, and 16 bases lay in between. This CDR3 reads CASSQTPGQSYEQYF. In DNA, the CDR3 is TGTGCCAGTAGCCAAACCCCGGGGCAGTCCTACGAGCAGTACTTC.

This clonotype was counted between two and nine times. The CDR3 loop reads CASSSLWPGQGASQPQHF. The CDR3 region has the DNA TGTGCCAGCAGCTCCCTGTGGCCGGGACAGGGTGCGAGTCAGCCCCAGCATTTT. The V gene is TRBV7-8, the J gene TRBJ1-5, with 9 bases that match TRBD1. V lost 4 bases and J lost 6; bases outside the gene matches: 16. Germline lookup yields CDR1 SGHVS and CDR2 FQNEAQ. The CDR3 runs 18 residues.

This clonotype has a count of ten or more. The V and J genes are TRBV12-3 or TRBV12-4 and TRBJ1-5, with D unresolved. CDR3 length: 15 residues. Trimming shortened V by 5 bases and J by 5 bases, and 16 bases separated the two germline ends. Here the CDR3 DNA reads TGTGCCAGCAGTCGCAGATTGTCAGTAGATCAGCCCCAGCATTTT. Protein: CASSRRLSVDQPQHF.

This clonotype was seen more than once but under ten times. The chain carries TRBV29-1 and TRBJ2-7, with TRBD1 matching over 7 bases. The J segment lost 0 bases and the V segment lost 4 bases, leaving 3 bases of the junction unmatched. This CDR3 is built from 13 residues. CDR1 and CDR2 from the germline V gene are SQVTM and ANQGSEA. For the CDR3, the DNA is TGCAGCGTTGGGACAGGTATCTCCTACGAGCAGTACTTC. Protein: CSVGTGISYEQYF.

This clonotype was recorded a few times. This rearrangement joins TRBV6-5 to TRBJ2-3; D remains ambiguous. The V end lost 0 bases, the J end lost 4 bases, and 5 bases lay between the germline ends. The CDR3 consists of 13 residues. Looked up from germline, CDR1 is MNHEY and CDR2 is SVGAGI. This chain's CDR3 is CASSYSGADTQYF. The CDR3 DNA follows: TGTGCCAGCAGTTACTCGGGTGCAGATACGCAGTATTTT.

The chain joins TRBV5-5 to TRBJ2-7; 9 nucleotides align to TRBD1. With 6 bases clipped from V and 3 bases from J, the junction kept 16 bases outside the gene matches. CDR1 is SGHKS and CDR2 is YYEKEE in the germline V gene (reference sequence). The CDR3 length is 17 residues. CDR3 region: CASIAQQSTGGFYEQYF. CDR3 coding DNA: TGTGCCAGCATAGCCCAGCAGTCAACAGGGGGCTTCTACGAGCAGTACTTC.

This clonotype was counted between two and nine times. CDR3 protein: CSALDAGGYTF. The CDR3 DNA reads as TGCAGTGCTCTCGACGCGGGAGGCTACACCTTC. The chain carries TRBV20-1 and TRBJ1-2; no firm D call. CDR1 and CDR2 (germline): DFQATT, SNEGSKA (reference sequence). Trimming left V 5 bases short and J 8 bases short, with 12 bases between. This CDR3 spans 11 amino acids.

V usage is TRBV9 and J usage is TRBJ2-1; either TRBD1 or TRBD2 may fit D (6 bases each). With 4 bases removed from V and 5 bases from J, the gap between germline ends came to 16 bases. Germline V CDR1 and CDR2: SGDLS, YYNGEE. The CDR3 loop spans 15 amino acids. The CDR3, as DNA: TGTGCCAGCAGCCAGGAGGGGGGACTTAACAATGAGCAGTTCTTC. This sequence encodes CASSQEGGLNNEQFF.

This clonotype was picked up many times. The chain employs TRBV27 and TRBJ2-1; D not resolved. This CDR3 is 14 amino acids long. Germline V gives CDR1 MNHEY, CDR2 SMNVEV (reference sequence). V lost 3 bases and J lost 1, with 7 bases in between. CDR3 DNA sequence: TGTGCCAGCAGTTTCGGTGGGTCCTACAATGAGCAGTTCTTC. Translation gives CASSFGGSYNEQFF.

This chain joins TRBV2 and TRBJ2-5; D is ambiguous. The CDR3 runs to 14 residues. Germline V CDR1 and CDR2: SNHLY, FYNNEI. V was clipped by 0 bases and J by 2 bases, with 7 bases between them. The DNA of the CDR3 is TGTGCCAGCAGTGAAGCGACGTATCAAGAGACCCAGTACTTC. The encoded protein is CASSEATYQETQYF.

The CDR3 nucleotides are TGTGCCAGCAGTCGCTACCCCCTAATTTCGGGGAGAGACTACGAGCAGTACTTC. This encodes CASSRYPLISGRDYEQYF. The chain uses TRBV12-3 or TRBV12-4 and TRBJ2-7, with D possibly being TRBD2 (5 bases). Trimming stripped 5 bases from V and 3 bases from J, with 26 bases between. The CDR3 length is 18 residues.